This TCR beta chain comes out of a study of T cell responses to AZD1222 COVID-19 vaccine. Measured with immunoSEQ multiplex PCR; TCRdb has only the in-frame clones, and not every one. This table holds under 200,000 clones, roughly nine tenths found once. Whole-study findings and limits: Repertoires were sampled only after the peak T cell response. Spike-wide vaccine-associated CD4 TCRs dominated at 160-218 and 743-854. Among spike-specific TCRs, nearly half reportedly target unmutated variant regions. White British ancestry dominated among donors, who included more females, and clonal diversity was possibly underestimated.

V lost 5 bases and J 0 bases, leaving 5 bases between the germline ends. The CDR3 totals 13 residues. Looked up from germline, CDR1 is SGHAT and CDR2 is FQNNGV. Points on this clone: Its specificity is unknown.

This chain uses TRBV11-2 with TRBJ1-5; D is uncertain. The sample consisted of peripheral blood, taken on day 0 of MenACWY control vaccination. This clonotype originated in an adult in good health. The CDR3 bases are TGTGCCAGCAGCCAGGTTAGCAATCAGCCCCAGCATTTT. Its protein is CASSQVSNQPQHF.